The text below deals with one T cell receptor beta chain. The time point is: peripheral blood 6 weeks after treatment start. This CDR3 contains 14 residues. Per germline, CDR1 SGHTA and CDR2 FQGNSA. Unmatched junction bases numbered 10, after V lost 5 bases and J lost 9 bases. This entry is derived from a study of PD-L1 blockade in urothelial cancer. Looking at the study overall: Between 0 and 3 prior chemotherapy regimens had been given to patients. Analyses used blood from 3 weeks (second dose) and 6 weeks after treatment start. T cells were recovered from blood samples at a median of roughly 130,000.

Generated by immunoSEQ multiplex PCR, the TCRdb table keeps only in-frame clones and is missing some. The data show 40,000 to 55,000 clones, around 87% seen once. V gene TRBV7-2 combines with J gene TRBJ2-1, with 7 bases lining up with TRBD1. The sequences come from PBMCs, collected around atezolizumab (anti-PD-L1) treatment. This receptor was taken from a man between 60 and 70 years old with urothelial cancer. The CDR3 sequence is CASSARSGGIEQFF. The CDR3 DNA reads TGTGCCAGCAGCGCCCGATCAGGGGGAATTGAGCAGTTCTTC.